The clone carrying this T cell receptor (beta chain) was seen at least ten times. From the RT-PCR reads, TCRdb called clonotypes with MiXCR, one entry per CDR3 protein. The sample lists about 300,000 distinct CDR3 sequences, 20% to 25% occurring once. The sample is drawn from a study of response to subunit inactivated influenza vaccine. This CDR3 has 15 amino acids. V lost 6 bases to trimming and J lost 6 bases, with 18 bases between them. Germline-derived CDR1 and CDR2 are MDHEN and SYDVKM. This chain uses TRBV28 with TRBJ1-5; a possible D gene is TRBD1 (6 bases). The specimen comprised PBMCs from blood, sampled roughly 20 months after vaccination. This receptor was obtained from a man between 50 and 69 years old who received an inactivated influenza vaccine. The CDR3 sequence: CASRGYRDIGQPQHF. CDR3 DNA sequence: TGTGCCAGCAGGGGGTACAGGGACATAGGTCAGCCCCAGCATTTT.